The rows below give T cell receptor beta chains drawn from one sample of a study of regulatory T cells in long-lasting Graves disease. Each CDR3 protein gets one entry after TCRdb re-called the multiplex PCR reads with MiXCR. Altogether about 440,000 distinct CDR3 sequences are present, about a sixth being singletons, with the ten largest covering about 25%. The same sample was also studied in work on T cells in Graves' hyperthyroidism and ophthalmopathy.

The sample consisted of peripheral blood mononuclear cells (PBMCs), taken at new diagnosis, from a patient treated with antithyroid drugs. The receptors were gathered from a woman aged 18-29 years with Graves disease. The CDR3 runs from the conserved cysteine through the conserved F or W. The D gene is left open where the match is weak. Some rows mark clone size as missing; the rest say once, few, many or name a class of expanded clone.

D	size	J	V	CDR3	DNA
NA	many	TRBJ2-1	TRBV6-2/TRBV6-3	CASSERPNRHNEQFF	TGTGCCAGCAGTGAGCGGCCAAATCGCCACAATGAGCAGTTCTTC
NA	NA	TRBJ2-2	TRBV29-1	CSVGGRLTGELFF	TGCAGCGTTGGGGGTAGACTCACCGGGGAGCTGTTTTTT
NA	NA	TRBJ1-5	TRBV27	CASSLSTSSNQPQHF	TGTGCCAGCAGTTTATCGACGAGTAGCAATCAGCCCCAGCATTTT
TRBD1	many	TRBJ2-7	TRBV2	CASSAPGQGLGEQYF	TGTGCCAGCAGTGCTCCGGGACAGGGTCTGGGCGAGCAGTACTTC
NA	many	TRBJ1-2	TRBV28	CASRARAGNYGYTF	TGTGCCAGCAGGGCCAGGGCAGGGAACTATGGCTACACCTTC
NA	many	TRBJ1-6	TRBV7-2	CASSPHGSPSPLHF	TGTGCCAGCAGCCCCCACGGCTCCCCTTCACCCCTCCACTTT
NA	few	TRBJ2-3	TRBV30	CAWEGRDKFKGDTDTQYF	TGTGCCTGGGAGGGAAGGGACAAGTTCAAAGGCGACACAGATACGCAGTATTTT
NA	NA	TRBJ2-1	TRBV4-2	CASSQDPTAQFF	TGTGCCAGCAGCCAAGACCCGACAGCGCAGTTCTTC
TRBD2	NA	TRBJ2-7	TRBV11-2	CASSSRTSGRTYEQYF	TGTGCCAGCAGCTCCAGAACTAGCGGGAGAACCTACGAGCAGTACTTC
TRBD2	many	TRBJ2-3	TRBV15	CATSRDIGGSLTSTDTQYF	TGTGCCACCAGCAGAGATATAGGCGGGAGCTTAACTAGCACAGATACGCAGTATTTT
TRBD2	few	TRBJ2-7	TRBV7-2	CASSRLAPQYEQYF	TGTGCCAGCAGCCGACTAGCGCCTCAGTACGAGCAGTACTTC
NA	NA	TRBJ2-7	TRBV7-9	CASRGGSYEQYF	TGTGCCAGCAGGGGAGGCTCCTACGAGCAGTACTTC
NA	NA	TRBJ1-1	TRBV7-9	CASSPPDGIIF	TGTGCCAGCAGCCCCCCGGACGGAATCATCTTT
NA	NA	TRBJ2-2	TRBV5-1	CASSSALWATTGELFF	TGCGCCAGCAGCTCGGCCCTTTGGGCAACCACCGGGGAGCTGTTTTTT
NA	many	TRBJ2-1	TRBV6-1	CASSEPASRAYNEQFF	TGTGCCAGCAGTGAACCGGCTAGTCGGGCCTACAATGAGCAGTTCTTC
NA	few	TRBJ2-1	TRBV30	CAWNNFGSSYNEQFF	TGTGCCTGGAACAACTTCGGTAGCTCCTACAATGAGCAGTTCTTC
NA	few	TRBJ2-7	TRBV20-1	CSATRQASNEQYF	TGCAGTGCTACCAGACAGGCATCTAACGAGCAGTACTTC
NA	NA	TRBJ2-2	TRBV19	CASSMSGATGELFF	TGTGCCAGTAGTATGTCAGGGGCCACCGGGGAGCTGTTTTTT
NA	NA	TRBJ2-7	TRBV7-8	CASSSRDFTLGEQYF	TGTGCCAGCAGCTCCCGGGACTTTACTTTGGGAGAGCAGTACTTC
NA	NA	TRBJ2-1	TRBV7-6	CASSKTINGDEQFF	TGTGCCAGCAGCAAGACTATTAATGGTGATGAGCAGTTCTTC
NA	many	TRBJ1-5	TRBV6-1	CASTPTQVRPQHF	TGTGCCAGCACACCTACCCAAGTAAGGCCCCAGCATTTT
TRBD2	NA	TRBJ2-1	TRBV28	CASTSVGEGPLNEQFF	TGTGCCAGCACCTCCGTTGGGGAGGGCCCTTTAAATGAGCAGTTCTTC
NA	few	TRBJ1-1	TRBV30	CALNGGLEAFF	TGTGCTTTGAACGGGGGCCTTGAAGCTTTCTTT
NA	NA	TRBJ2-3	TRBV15	CATSKGFIRDGGDTQYF	TGTGCCACCAGCAAGGGTTTTATTCGGGACGGAGGAGATACGCAGTATTTT
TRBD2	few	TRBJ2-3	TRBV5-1	CASSFSGIASTDTQYF	TGCGCCAGCAGCTTTAGCGGGATCGCTAGCACAGATACGCAGTATTTT
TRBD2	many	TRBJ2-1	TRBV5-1	CASSAMSRLAGRNEQFF	TGCGCCAGCAGCGCCATGTCGAGGCTAGCGGGGCGGAATGAGCAGTTCTTC
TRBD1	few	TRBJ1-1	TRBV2	CASSYGRQGMNTEAFF	TGTGCCAGCAGTTACGGAAGACAGGGGATGAACACTGAAGCTTTCTTT
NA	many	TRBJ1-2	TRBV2	CASSEATVSLGYTF	TGTGCCAGCAGTGAAGCAACTGTCTCGCTTGGCTACACCTTC
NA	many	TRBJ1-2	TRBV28	CASSAQGYGYTF	TGTGCCAGCAGTGCACAGGGCTATGGCTACACCTTC
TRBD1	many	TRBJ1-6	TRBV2	CASNRDRVDSPLHF	TGTGCCAGCAACCGGGACAGGGTGGATTCACCCCTCCACTTT
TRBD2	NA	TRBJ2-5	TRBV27	CASSYSLAGAVETQYF	TGTGCCAGCAGTTATTCACTAGCGGGAGCGGTGGAGACCCAGTACTTC
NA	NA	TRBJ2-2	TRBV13	CASSFIEGTGELFF	TGTGCCAGCAGCTTTATTGAGGGCACCGGGGAGCTGTTTTTT
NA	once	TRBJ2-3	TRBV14	CASSQDNYLDTQYF	TGTGCCAGCAGCCAAGATAACTATTTGGATACGCAGTATTTT
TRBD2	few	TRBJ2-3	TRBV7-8	CASSLMSGGVPDTQYF	TGTGCCAGCAGCTTAATGTCGGGGGGGGTGCCAGATACGCAGTATTTT
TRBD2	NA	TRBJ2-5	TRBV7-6	CASSLFPGTSGSLGNQETQYF	TGTGCCAGCAGCTTATTCCCGGGGACTAGCGGGAGCTTGGGGAACCAAGAGACCCAGTACTTC
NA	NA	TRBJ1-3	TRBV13	CASSLIMGPGNTIYF	TGTGCCAGCAGCTTAATCATGGGACCAGGAAACACCATATATTTT
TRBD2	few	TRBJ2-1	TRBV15	CATSRAASGDEQFF	TGTGCCACCAGCAGAGCGGCTAGCGGGGATGAGCAGTTCTTC
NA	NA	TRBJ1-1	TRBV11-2	CASSLRGAREAFF	TGTGCCAGCAGCTTGAGGGGGGCACGTGAAGCTTTCTTT
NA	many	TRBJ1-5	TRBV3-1	CASSQGRGEGQPQHF	TGTGCCAGCAGCCAAGGCAGGGGCGAGGGTCAGCCCCAGCATTTT
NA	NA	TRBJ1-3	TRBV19	CASRGTRQSSGNTIYF	TGTGCCAGTAGGGGGACAAGGCAATCCTCTGGAAACACCATATATTTT
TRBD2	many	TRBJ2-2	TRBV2	CASSVGLAGVTGELFF	TGTGCCAGCAGTGTGGGTCTAGCGGGAGTCACCGGGGAGCTGTTTTTT
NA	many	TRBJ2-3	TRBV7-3	CASSLRGKGDTQYF	TGTGCCAGCAGCTTAAGGGGGAAAGGAGATACGCAGTATTTT
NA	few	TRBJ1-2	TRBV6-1	CASRRGSYTF	TGTGCCAGCAGGCGGGGAAGCTACACCTTC
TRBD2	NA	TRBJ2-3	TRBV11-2	CASSATSGRSTDTQYF	TGTGCCAGCAGCGCGACTAGCGGGAGATCTACAGATACGCAGTATTTT
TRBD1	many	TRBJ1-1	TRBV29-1	CSVPGTGSMNTEAFF	TGCAGCGTGCCCGGGACAGGGAGCATGAACACTGAAGCTTTCTTT
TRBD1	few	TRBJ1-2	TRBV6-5	CASSFTKDRMNGYTF	TGTGCCAGCAGTTTTACCAAGGACAGGATGAATGGCTACACCTTC
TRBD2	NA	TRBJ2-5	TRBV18	CASSPSREGQETQYF	TGTGCCAGCTCCCCCTCGCGGGAGGGCCAAGAGACCCAGTACTTC
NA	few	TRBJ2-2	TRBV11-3	CASSASPVGTGELFF	TGTGCCAGCAGCGCGAGTCCTGTGGGGACCGGGGAGCTGTTTTTT